This T cell receptor beta chain was recovered during a study of regulatory T cells in long-lasting Graves disease. CDR3 length equals 16 residues. Germline V CDR1 and CDR2: SGHKS, YYEKEE (reference sequence). Trimming removed 2 bases from V and 4 bases from J, with 18 bases in between. Time point meaning: persistent/refractory GD, antithyroid drugs over 5 years with positive TRAb. The TCR library was made from RNA extracted from PBMCs. Arm-PCR with iRepertoire HTBI primers amplified the CDR3 regions for these TCR beta libraries. TCRdb independently ran MiXCR on the multiplex PCR reads; one entry per CDR3 protein. The sample lists approximately 690,000 distinct CDR3 sequences, around 30% occurring once.

The TCR was taken from a female donor with Graves disease. Source: peripheral blood mononuclear cells (PBMCs), taken when the disease was refractory, from a patient treated with antithyroid drugs. V and J are TRBV5-5 and TRBJ1-1; unclear D gene. The CDR3 nucleotides read TGTGCCAGCAGCTTATTTGCAGGTTCGGGCGTCACTGAAGCTTTCTTT. Protein sequence: CASSLFAGSGVTEAFF.